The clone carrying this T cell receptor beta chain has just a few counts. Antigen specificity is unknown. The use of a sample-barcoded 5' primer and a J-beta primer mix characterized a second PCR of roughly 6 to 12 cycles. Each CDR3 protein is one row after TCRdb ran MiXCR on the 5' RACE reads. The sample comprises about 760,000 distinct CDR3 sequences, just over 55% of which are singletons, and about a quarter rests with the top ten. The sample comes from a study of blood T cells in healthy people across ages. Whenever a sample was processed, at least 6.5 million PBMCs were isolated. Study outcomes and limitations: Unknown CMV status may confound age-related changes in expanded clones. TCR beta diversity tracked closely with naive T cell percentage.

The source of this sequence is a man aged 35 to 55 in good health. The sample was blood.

CDR3 loop: CATSALAGYSQETQYF. DNA for the CDR3: TGTGCCACCAGTGCCCTTGCAGGGTACAGCCAAGAGACCCAGTACTTC. The V gene is TRBV24-1, the J gene TRBJ2-5; possible D gene TRBD1, 5 bases. The CDR3 extends over 16 amino acids. V was shortened by 5 bases and J by 1 base, with 16 bases between the two germline ends. The V gene's germline CDR1 is KGHDR and CDR2 SFDVKD.